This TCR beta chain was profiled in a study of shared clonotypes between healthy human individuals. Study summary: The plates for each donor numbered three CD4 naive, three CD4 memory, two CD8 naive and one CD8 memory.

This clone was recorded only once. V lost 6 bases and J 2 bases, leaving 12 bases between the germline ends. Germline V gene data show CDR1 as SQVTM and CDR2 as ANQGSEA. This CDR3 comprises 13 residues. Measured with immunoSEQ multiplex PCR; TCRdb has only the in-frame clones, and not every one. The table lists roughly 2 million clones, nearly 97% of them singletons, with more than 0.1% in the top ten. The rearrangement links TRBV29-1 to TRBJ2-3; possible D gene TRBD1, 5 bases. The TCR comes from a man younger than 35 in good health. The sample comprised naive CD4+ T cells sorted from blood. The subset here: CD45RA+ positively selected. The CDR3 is CSVSRGPTDTQYF. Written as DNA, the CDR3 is TGCAGCGTCTCTAGGGGCCCCACAGATACGCAGTATTTT.